The TCR beta chain described here comes from a study of T cells in localized non-small cell lung cancer. The study, taken as a whole, reports: Adjacent lung had a median roughly 60 of the 100 largest tumor clones. Prolonged overall survival went with higher T cell density in the blood. Of the tissues analyzed, uninvolved adjacent lung showed maximal T cell clonality, greater than tumor.

Trimming took off 2 bases at V and 1 base at J, with 9 bases between the two ends. This CDR3 is built from 14 residues. The V gene's germline CDR1 is SGHDT and CDR2 YYEEEE. Of note for this clone: The antigen is undetermined.

Clones were sequenced by immunoSEQ multiplex PCR, and TCRdb holds only the in-frame ones, with some missing. The sample holds about 43,000 clones, over 75% seen once. V and J are TRBV5-6 and TRBJ2-5; weak D call: TRBD2 (6 bases). Material: PBMCs, obtained before any cancer treatment. This receptor was obtained from a woman aged 40 to 75 with stage II lung adenocarcinoma. Here the CDR3 reads CASSFAGPQETQYF. CDR3 nucleotides: TGTGCCAGCAGCTTTGCGGGGCCCCAAGAGACCCAGTACTTC.